This T cell receptor beta chain was sequenced for a study of CD8+ T cells in alopecia areata. Whole-study results and caveats: Patients showed less clear TCR sequence sharing than mice, possibly partly because of HLA diversity. Numerous clones, expanded in lesions, remained in scalp and blood during tofacitinib.

Treatment given: oral pan-JAK inhibitor, 5-10 mg twice daily. With regard to this clone: What it recognizes is unknown. The junction does not match germline at one end; this may be a read error.

This CDR3 has 8 amino acids. Germline V gene data show CDR1 as DFQATT and CDR2 as SNEGSKA (reference sequence). Once RNA had been extracted, it was reverse transcribed into cDNA to act as the sequencing template. The protocol was immunoSEQ multiplex PCR, while the TCRdb copy is restricted to in-frame clones and leaves out a portion. Of about 280,000 clones detected, roughly 64% appear once; the ten largest clones hold more than 1.5%. This chain joins TRBV20-1 and TRBJ1-6; D gene unclear. The origin of this receptor is a human donor with alopecia areata. The specimen comprised CD4+ T cells sorted from blood, sampled at week 24, from a patient treated with tofacitinib. The CDR3 reads CSASAGLF. The CDR3 nucleotides are TGCAGTGCTAGTGCCGGCCTCTTT.